This T cell receptor beta chain derives from a study of OX40 agonist ivuxolimab in advanced cancers. Data came from immunoSEQ multiplex PCR; TCRdb stores just in-frame clones and leaves some out. The sample has roughly 72,000 clones; 89% are singletons. Deletions cut 3 bases from V and 8 bases from J, with 14 bases between. Germline V gene sequence: CDR1 SGHNT, CDR2 YYREEE (reference sequence). This CDR3 has 13 amino acids. The chain has TRBV5-4 and TRBJ1-1; D may be TRBD1 (6 bases). Sequencing used CD4+ or CD8+ T cells sorted from blood, obtained in a trial of the OX40 agonist ivuxolimab. The TCR sequence derives from an adult with an advanced solid tumor such as melanoma, head and neck, liver or kidney cancer. The CDR3 DNA follows: TGTGCCAGCAGCTCCGCCCCAGGGGAAGAAGCTTTCTTT. Its protein product is CASSSAPGEEAFF.